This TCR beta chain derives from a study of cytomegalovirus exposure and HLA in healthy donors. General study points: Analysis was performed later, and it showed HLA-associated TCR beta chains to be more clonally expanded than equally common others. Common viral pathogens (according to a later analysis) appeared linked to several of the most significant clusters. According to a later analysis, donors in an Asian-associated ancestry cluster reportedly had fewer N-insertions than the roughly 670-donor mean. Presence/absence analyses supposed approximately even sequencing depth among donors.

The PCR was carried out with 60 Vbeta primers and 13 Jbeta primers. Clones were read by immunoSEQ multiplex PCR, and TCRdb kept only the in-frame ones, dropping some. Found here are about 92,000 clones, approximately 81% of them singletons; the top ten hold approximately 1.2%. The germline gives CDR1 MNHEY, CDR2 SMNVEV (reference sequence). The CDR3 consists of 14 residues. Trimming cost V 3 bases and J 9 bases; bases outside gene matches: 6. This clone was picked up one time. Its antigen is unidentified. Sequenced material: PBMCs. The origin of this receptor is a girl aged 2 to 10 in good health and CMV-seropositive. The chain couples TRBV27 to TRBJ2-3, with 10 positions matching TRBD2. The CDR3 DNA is TGTGCCAGCAGTTTGGGTAGCGGGAGGACCACGCAGTATTTT. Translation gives CASSLGSGRTTQYF.